The source of this T cell receptor (beta chain) is a study of blood T cell repertoires in COVID-19. About the research overall: From the United States, Italy and Spain came samples of acute and convalescent COVID-19. The cDNA or gDNA used as material had been derived from T cells, B-cell-depleted T cells, or PBMCs.

This clone was picked up one time. Germline CDR1 is SGHRS and CDR2 is YFSETQ. This CDR3 comprises 17 residues. Trimming cost V 2 bases and J 4 bases; bases outside gene matches: 12. Original analysis: Researchers report that nucleated cell counts were estimated from reference gene primer amplification. Method: immunoSEQ multiplex PCR; TCRdb's copy keeps in-frame clones and lacks some. Clone size and V and J calls were adopted from that table, with D and trimming inferred from the DNA. The table includes about 43,000 clones, around nine tenths detected once. The chain employs TRBV5-1 and TRBJ2-5; 9 nucleotides agree with TRBD1. The clonotype originates from a man aged 35-49 years with COVID-19, enrolled during active disease. Source material: peripheral blood. The CDR3 here is CASSFGTGNLPRETQYF. The CDR3 bases are TGCGCCAGCAGCTTCGGGACAGGGAACCTCCCACGAGAGACCCAGTACTTC. The whole variable domain, remainder taken from reference TRBV5-1 and TRBJ2-5, is KAGVTQTPRYLIKTRGQQVTLSCSPISGHRSVSWYQQTPGQGLQFLFEYFSETQRNKGNFPGRFSGRQFSNSRSEMNVSTLELGDSALYLCASSFGTGNLPRETQYFGPGTRLLVL.